A single sample gave rise to the 6 T cell receptor beta chains below, sequenced in a study of cytomegalovirus exposure and HLA in healthy donors. The study ran its PCR with 60 Vbeta and 13 Jbeta primers. TCRdb's table, derived via immunoSEQ multiplex PCR, lists solely in-frame clones and lacks some. The sample holds fewer than 250,000 clones, approximately 86% seen once. The sample comprised PBMCs. The receptors originated from a boy aged 2 to 10 in good health and CMV-seronegative.

The V gene is TRBV6-5, the J gene TRBJ2-7; TRBD2 matches 8 bases. This CDR3 spans 14 amino acids. Germline V gene sequence: CDR1 MNHEY, CDR2 SVGAGI. V shed 2 bases and J 2 bases; nucleotides not matched to a gene: 2. CDR3 amino acids: CASSYSGSPYEQYF. The CDR3 DNA reads TGTGCCAGCAGTTACAGCGGGAGTCCCTACGAGCAGTACTTC.

The chain joins TRBV6-5 to TRBJ2-7, with TRBD2 matching 8 bases. With 5 bases clipped from V and 0 bases from J, the junction kept 3 bases outside the gene matches. The CDR3 has 14 amino acids. In germline, CDR1 is MNHEY, CDR2 SVGAGI. Here the CDR3 DNA reads TGTGCCAGCAGTACCGCGGGGGGCTCCTACGAGCAGTACTTC. Translation gives CASSTAGGSYEQYF.

The rearrangement uses TRBV2 and TRBJ2-1; TRBD2 matches at 7 bases. V dropped 7 bases and J dropped 7; count of bases not matched to a gene: 13. The CDR3 runs to 15 residues. Germline V gene sequence: CDR1 SNHLY, CDR2 FYNNEI. DNA of the CDR3: TGTGCCAGCAAAAAGCAGGGCGGGAGTAGTAATGAGCAGTTCTTC. This gives the protein CASKKQGGSSNEQFF.

CDR3 sequence reads: CASSIGGRLGEQFF. The CDR3 DNA is TGTGCCAGTAGTATCGGCGGGAGGCTTGGTGAGCAGTTCTTC. The V call is TRBV19, the J call TRBJ2-1, with 8 bases that match TRBD2. This CDR3 has 14 amino acids. Germline CDR1 is LNHDA and CDR2 is SQIVND (reference sequence). With V trimmed by 3 bases and J by 9 bases, 7 bases remained unmatched.

The J gene is TRBJ1-3, the V gene TRBV2; 7 nucleotides match TRBD1. With 3 bases clipped from V and 10 bases from J, the junction kept 9 bases outside the gene matches. This CDR3 comprises 14 residues. CDR1 and CDR2 from the germline V gene are SNHLY and FYNNEI. The CDR3 here is CASSEDRSLRTIYF. In nucleotides, the CDR3 is TGTGCCAGCAGTGAGGACAGGTCGTTACGGACCATATATTTT.

The chain couples TRBV5-1 to TRBJ2-7, with D possibly matching TRBD2 (6 bases). V was trimmed by 3 bases and J by 2 bases, leaving 6 bases between them. The CDR3 length is 12 residues. CDR1 and CDR2 (germline): SGHRS, YFSETQ. The CDR3, as DNA: TGCGCCAGCAGCTGGGGGGCCTACGAGCAGTACTTC. Protein: CASSWGAYEQYF. The whole variable domain, filled in from reference TRBV5-1 and TRBJ2-7, reads KAGVTQTPRYLIKTRGQQVTLSCSPISGHRSVSWYQQTPGQGLQFLFEYFSETQRNKGNFPGRFSGRQFSNSRSEMNVSTLELGDSALYLCASSWGAYEQYFGPGTRLTVT.